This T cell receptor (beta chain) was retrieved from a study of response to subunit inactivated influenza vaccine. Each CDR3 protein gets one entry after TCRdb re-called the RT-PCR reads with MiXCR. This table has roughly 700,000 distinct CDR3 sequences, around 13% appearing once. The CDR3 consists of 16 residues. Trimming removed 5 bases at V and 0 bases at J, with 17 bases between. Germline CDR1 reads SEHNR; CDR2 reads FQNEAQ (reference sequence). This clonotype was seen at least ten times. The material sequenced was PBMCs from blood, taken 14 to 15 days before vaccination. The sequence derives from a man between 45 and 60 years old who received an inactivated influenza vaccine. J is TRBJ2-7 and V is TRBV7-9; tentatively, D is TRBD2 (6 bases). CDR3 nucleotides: TGTGCCAGCAGCCCACGGGGCGGGGTAAGCTCCTACGAGCAGTACTTC. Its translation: CASSPRGGVSSYEQYF.